Listed below are T cell receptor beta chains from one sample, sequenced in a study of blood T cell repertoires in COVID-19. Assay used: immunoSEQ multiplex PCR; TCRdb lists only in-frame clones, some missing. Among about 220,000 clones listed, around 82% were seen once. What was sequenced was peripheral blood. The receptor source for this set is a woman aged 25 to 39 who had recovered from COVID-19. Each CDR3 is given with its conserved first and last residue.

v_call: TRBV10-1; cdr3_aa: CASSNRGTGELFF
v_call: TRBV19; cdr3_aa: CASSSWTGISGANVLTF
v_call: TRBV3-1/TRBV3-2; cdr3_aa: CASSHAGRSDTQYF
v_call: TRBV29-1; cdr3_aa: CSVGSLVDRGDEAFF
v_call: TRBV9; cdr3_aa: CASSAGTGAYYEQYF
v_call: TRBV9; cdr3_aa: CASSLKPYAGTPQHF
v_call: TRBV27; cdr3_aa: CASRRGLAGAYEQYF
v_call: TRBV19; cdr3_aa: CASSTSGTGFQETQYF
v_call: TRBV15; cdr3_aa: CATSSQGYEQYF
v_call: TRBV5-4; cdr3_aa: CASSLFGDNLYEQYF
v_call: TRBV30; cdr3_aa: CAWSVQTGGIGYTF
v_call: TRBV7-2; cdr3_aa: CASSKRTGDGNTIYF
v_call: TRBV5-1; cdr3_aa: CASSGSGSADTQYF
v_call: TRBV2; cdr3_aa: CASSEQGYSQPQHF
v_call: TRBV12-5; cdr3_aa: CASGLSPGKDLYEQYF
v_call: TRBV28; cdr3_aa: CASSSGTGGAEDEKLFF
v_call: TRBV4-1; cdr3_aa: CASSPPGRGADEQYF
v_call: TRBV29-1; cdr3_aa: CSVDYTGADYEQYF
v_call: TRBV10-3; cdr3_aa: CAIMARGNTIYF
v_call: TRBV9; cdr3_aa: CASSARGLGEYNEQFF
v_call: TRBV5-1; cdr3_aa: CASSSQGTDTQYF
v_call: TRBV24-1; cdr3_aa: CATGQGMGYEQYF
v_call: TRBV27; cdr3_aa: CASSTTSGITDTQYF
v_call: TRBV3-1/TRBV3-2; cdr3_aa: CASSQDHRGRGAFF
v_call: TRBV11-2; cdr3_aa: CASRVTSGEYNEQFF
v_call: TRBV2; cdr3_aa: CASRLAVDNEQFF
v_call: TRBV5-4; cdr3_aa: CASSLGGRAPGELFF
v_call: TRBV28; cdr3_aa: CASSFQGLVVDTQYF
v_call: TRBV10-3; cdr3_aa: CAISESGLSSSGRNEQFF
v_call: TRBV18; cdr3_aa: CASSPRLDSYNEQFF
v_call: TRBV4-1; cdr3_aa: CASSQDFRDRGRRYRAFF
v_call: TRBV11-2; cdr3_aa: CASSSTGKYEQYF
v_call: TRBV10-3; cdr3_aa: CAISEQGQGITQYF
v_call: TRBV11-2; cdr3_aa: CASSHPTGIRTEAFF
v_call: TRBV6-5; cdr3_aa: CASSYSRDEETQYF
v_call: TRBV5-6; cdr3_aa: CASSFKDRGMGYTF
v_call: TRBV5-1; cdr3_aa: CASSPAAGLRHTQYF
v_call: TRBV5-5; cdr3_aa: CASSLLGGRYNEQFF
v_call: TRBV6-5; cdr3_aa: CASRDREDQPQHF
v_call: TRBV7-8; cdr3_aa: CASTVDPQGGQQYF
v_call: TRBV29-1; cdr3_aa: CSGASANTGELFF